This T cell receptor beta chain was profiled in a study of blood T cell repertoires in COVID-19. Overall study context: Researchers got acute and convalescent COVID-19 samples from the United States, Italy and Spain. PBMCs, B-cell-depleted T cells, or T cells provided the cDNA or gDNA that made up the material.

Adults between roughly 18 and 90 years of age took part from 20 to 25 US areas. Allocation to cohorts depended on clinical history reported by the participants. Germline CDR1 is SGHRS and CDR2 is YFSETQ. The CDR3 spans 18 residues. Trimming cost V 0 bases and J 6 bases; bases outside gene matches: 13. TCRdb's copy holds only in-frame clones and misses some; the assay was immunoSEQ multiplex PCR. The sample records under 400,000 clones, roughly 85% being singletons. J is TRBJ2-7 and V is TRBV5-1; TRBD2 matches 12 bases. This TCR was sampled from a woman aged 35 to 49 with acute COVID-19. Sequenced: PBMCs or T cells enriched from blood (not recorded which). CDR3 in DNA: TGCGCCAGCAGCTTGGTACTAGCGGGAGGCTCCGGGGGCGGCGAGCAGTACTTC. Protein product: CASSLVLAGGSGGGEQYF.